This TCR beta chain was documented in a study of T cell responses to AZD1222 COVID-19 vaccine. Sequencing used immunoSEQ multiplex PCR; TCRdb keeps in-frame clones, though not all of them. The repertoire holds approximately 150,000 clones, with nearly 95% as singletons. Study findings and constraints: The reported proportion of spike-specific TCRs targeting unmutated variant regions was nearly half. Among the donors, most were white British and more were female, and clonal diversity was possibly underestimated.

Concerning this clone itself: What it recognizes is unknown.

The CDR3 is 13 residues long. The V end was cut by 4 bases, the J end by 3 bases, with 7 bases between. Germline V CDR1 and CDR2: MGHRA, YSYEKL. This sequence originates from an adult in good health. This sequence joins TRBV4-1 and TRBJ1-5; possible D gene TRBD1, 5 bases. The input for sequencing was peripheral blood, taken on day 0 of AZD1222 vaccination. The DNA for the CDR3 is TGCGCCAGCAGCCGGGACCCCAATCAGCCCCAGCATTTT. This encodes CASSRDPNQPQHF.